Listed below are T cell receptor beta chains from one sample, sequenced in a study of CD4 T cells in relation to SARS-CoV-2 and coronaviruses. Sequenced by immunoSEQ multiplex PCR; TCRdb stores in-frame clones only, minus some. Of roughly 10,000 clones listed, about 68% are singletons. Antigens for these TCRs are unknown. The sequencing sample was made of CD4+ T cells from PBMCs, cultured in vitro. The receptors originated from a human donor in good health. Both conserved end residues are part of each CDR3. D genes are given only for firm matches. For some rows the clone size is stated as once, few or many, or as a class when expanded; others skip it.

CDR3 protein	D gene	clone size	V gene
CAISESARQGNYGYTF	TRBD1	.	TRBV10-3
CSVELGSQETQYF	.	.	TRBV29-1
CASSKDYQETQYF	.	.	TRBV19
CASSQDGAPNIQYF	.	.	TRBV3-1/TRBV3-2
CASRDGGGNTGELFF	.	.	TRBV7-2
CASSQDLGQENQPQHF	.	.	TRBV4-2
CASSPGPFSGNTIYF	.	.	TRBV5-5
CASSPWTGTNTGELFF	TRBD1	.	TRBV4-2
CASSGQGAVGTGELFF	TRBD1	.	TRBV18
CASITSGQYYEQYF	.	.	TRBV5-8
CAIGQGISYEQYF	TRBD1	.	TRBV10-2
CASSEGAGGVSYEQYF	TRBD1	once	TRBV2
CASSENDRGGSYNSPLHF	TRBD1	.	TRBV18
CASNQVVGREKLFF	.	.	TRBV4-2
CASSPTGSANEQFF	.	.	TRBV7-3
CASSQFGTGNNSPLHF	.	few	TRBV18
CASSLGLSRPTDTQYF	.	.	TRBV7-3
CATSETLGQGGPNTEAFF	TRBD1	.	TRBV24-1
CASSLGWRETQYF	.	once	TRBV7-2
CAIRPDPRTGSSYNSPLHF	.	few	TRBV10-3
CASSANRVADTQYF	.	.	TRBV7-3
CASSFGVGPGNTIYF	.	.	TRBV2
CASSSSEGARTDTQYF	TRBD1	.	TRBV6-5
CASSLGGGGFGTQYF	TRBD2	.	TRBV11-3
CASGLVRPTSGGDGNEQFF	TRBD2	.	TRBV12-5
CASSLAGSETQYF	TRBD2	.	TRBV12-3/TRBV12-4
CASSGRADPTGELFF	.	.	TRBV25-1
CASGLVIFNRGSYNEQFF	.	.	TRBV12-5
CASSTGQTLTYEQYF	TRBD1	once	TRBV7-2
CASKPGGWNTEAFF	TRBD1	.	TRBV2
CASRYRDSEQFF	TRBD1	.	TRBV6-5
CASSVASGGAFETQYF	TRBD2	.	TRBV9
CSVGTTVTEAFF	.	.	TRBV29-1
CASSELYRNTIYF	.	.	TRBV2
CASNWGGSNSPLHF	.	.	TRBV7-2
CASSSRTSGYNEQFF	TRBD2	.	TRBV7-2
CASCETGANVLTF	.	.	TRBV19